This T cell receptor beta chain originates from a study of OX40 agonist ivuxolimab in advanced cancers. For the study at large: Enrollees could have had prior anti-PD-1, anti-PD-L1 or anti-CTLA-4 therapy, which 40% to 45% had received.

TCRdb's table, derived via immunoSEQ multiplex PCR, lists solely in-frame clones and lacks some. The repertoire has around 70,000 clones, 80% to 90% of them found once; the top ten carry 2.5% to 3.5%. The sequenced sample was CD4+ or CD8+ T cells sorted from blood, obtained in a trial of the OX40 agonist ivuxolimab. The sequence derives from an adult with an advanced solid tumor such as melanoma, head and neck, liver or kidney cancer.

The CDR3 DNA sequence: TGTGCCAGCAGTTTTGGAACAGGGACTATGAACACTGAAGCTTTCTTT. Translation gives CASSFGTGTMNTEAFF. This rearrangement joins TRBV28 to TRBJ1-1; D is possibly TRBD1 (6 bases). CDR1 and CDR2 (germline): MDHEN, SYDVKM. V dropped 3 bases and J dropped 0 bases, with 14 bases sitting between them. This CDR3 is 16 amino acids long.